This section outlines one T cell receptor beta chain sequence together with its context. The antigen is undetermined. Measured with immunoSEQ multiplex PCR; TCRdb has only the in-frame clones, and not every one. The sample shows about 400,000 clones, approximately 90% of them seen only once. This entry belongs to a study of Ad26.COV2.S vaccination and SARS-CoV-2 variants. Study-level results: After vaccination, substantial breadth of spike-specific CD8+ and CD4+ responses was reported.

Treatment: 15 to 20 received Ad26.COV2.S at low or high dose, single or two shots; roughly five received placebo; per-sample allocation not given. All samples were drawn on day 63, counting from the first vaccine or placebo injection. The receptor was isolated from a person between 18 and 65 years old who received the Ad26.COV2.S COVID-19 vaccine or a placebo. The material sequenced was peripheral blood, taken in a trial of Ad26.COV2.S vaccine versus placebo.

CDR3 DNA: TGTGCCAGCAGCCTGGGACTAGCGGGCAGGAGCTCCTACGAGCAGTACTTC. Protein: CASSLGLAGRSSYEQYF. The rearrangement joins TRBV9 to TRBJ2-7; TRBD2 matches 12 bases. The CDR3 loop spans 17 amino acids. Looked up from germline, CDR1 is SGDLS and CDR2 is YYNGEE. V was clipped by 4 bases and J by 0 bases; unmatched bases: 8.